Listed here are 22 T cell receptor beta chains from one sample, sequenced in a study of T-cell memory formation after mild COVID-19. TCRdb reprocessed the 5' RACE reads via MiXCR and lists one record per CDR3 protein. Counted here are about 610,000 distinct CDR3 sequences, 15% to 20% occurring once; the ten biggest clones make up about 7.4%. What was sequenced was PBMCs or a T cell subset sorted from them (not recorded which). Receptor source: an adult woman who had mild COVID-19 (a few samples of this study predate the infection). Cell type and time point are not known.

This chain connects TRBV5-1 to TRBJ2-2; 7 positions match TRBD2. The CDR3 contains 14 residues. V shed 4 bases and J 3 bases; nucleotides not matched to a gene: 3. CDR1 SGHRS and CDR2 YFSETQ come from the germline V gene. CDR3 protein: CASSTSGDTGELFF. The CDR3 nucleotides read TGCGCCAGCAGCACCAGCGGGGACACCGGGGAGCTGTTTTTT.

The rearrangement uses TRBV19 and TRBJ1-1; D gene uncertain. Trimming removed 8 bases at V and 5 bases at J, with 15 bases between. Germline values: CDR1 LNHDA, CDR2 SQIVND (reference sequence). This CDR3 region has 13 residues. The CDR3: CASFNLQRTEAFF. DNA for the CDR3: TGTGCCAGTTTCAACTTACAACGAACTGAAGCTTTCTTT.

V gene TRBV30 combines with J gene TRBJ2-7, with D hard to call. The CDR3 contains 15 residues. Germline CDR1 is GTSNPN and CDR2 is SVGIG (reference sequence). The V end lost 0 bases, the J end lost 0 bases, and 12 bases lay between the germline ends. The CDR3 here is CAWSVSSAPSYEQYF. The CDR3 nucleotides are TGTGCCTGGAGTGTCTCCTCTGCTCCCTCCTACGAGCAGTACTTC.

CDR3 coding DNA: TGTGCCAGCAGCCAAGATAGCGGGAGGGGTTCCTACAATGAGCAGTTCTTC. This encodes CASSQDSGRGSYNEQFF. V and J are TRBV3-1 and TRBJ2-1, with 11 bases lining up with TRBD2. The CDR3 is 17 residues long. Germline-derived CDR1 and CDR2 are LGHDT and YNNKEL (reference sequence). Losses at the gene ends were 0 bases for V and 1 base for J; bases not matched to a gene: 2.

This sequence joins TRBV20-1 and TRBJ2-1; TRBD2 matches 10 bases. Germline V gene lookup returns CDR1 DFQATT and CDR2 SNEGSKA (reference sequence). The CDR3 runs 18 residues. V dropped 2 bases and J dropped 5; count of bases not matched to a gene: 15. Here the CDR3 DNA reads TGCAGTGCTAGAATGTCGACTAGCGGGTCGGAGCTTCACAATGAGCAGTTCTTC. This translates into CSARMSTSGSELHNEQFF.

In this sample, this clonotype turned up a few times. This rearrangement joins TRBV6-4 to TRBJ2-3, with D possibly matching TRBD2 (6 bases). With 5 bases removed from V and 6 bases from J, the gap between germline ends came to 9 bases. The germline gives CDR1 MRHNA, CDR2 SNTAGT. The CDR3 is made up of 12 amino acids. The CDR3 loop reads CASSQLADTQYF. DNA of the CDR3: TGTGCCAGCAGTCAACTAGCTGATACGCAGTATTTT.

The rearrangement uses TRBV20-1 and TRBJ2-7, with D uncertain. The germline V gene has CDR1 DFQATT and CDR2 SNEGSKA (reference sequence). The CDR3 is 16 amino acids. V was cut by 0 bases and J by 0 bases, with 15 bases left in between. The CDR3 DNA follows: TGCAGTGCTAGAGATACAATAGGCACGAACTCCTACGAGCAGTACTTC. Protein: CSARDTIGTNSYEQYF.

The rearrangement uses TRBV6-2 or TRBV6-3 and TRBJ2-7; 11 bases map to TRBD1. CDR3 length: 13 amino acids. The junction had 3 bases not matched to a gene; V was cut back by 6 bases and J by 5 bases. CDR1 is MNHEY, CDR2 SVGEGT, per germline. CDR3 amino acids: CASRRTGGDEQYV. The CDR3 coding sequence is TGTGCCAGCAGACGGACAGGGGGCGACGAGCAGTACGTC.

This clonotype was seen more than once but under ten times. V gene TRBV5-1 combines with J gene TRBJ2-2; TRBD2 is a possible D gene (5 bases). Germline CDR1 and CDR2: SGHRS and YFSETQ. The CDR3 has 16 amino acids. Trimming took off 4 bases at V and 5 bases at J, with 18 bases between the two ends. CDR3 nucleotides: TGCGCCAGCAGCCAGGACCCGGCGAGGGTTACCGGGGAGCTGTTTTTT. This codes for CASSQDPARVTGELFF.

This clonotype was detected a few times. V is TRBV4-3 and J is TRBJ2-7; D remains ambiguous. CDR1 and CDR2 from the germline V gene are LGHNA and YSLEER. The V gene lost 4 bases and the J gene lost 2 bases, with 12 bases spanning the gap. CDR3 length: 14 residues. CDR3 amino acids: CASSPASVTYEQYF. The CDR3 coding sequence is TGCGCCAGCAGCCCCGCCTCAGTTACCTACGAGCAGTACTTC.

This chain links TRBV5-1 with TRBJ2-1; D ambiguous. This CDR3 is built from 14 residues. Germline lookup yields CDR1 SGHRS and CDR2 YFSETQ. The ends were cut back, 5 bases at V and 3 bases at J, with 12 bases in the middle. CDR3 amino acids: CASSKVAVYNEQFF. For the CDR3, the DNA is TGCGCCAGCAGTAAGGTGGCGGTCTACAATGAGCAGTTCTTC.

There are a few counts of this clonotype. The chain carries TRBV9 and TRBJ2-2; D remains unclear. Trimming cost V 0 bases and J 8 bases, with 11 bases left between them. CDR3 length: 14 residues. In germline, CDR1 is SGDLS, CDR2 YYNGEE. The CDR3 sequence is CASSVAPTVGELFF. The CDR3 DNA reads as TGTGCCAGCAGCGTAGCCCCCACTGTTGGGGAGCTGTTTTTT.

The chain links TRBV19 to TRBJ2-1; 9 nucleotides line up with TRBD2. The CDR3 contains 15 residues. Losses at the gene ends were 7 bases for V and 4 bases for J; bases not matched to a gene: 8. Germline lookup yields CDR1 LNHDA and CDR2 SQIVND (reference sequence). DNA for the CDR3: TGTGCCAGTACCTTAGCGGGAGACTCGTACAATGAGCAGTTCTTC. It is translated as CASTLAGDSYNEQFF.

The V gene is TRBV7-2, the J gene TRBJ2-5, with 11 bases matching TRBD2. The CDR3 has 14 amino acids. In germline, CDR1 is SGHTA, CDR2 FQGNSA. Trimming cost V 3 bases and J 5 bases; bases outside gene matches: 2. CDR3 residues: CASSFRTSGETQYF. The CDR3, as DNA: TGTGCCAGCAGCTTTCGGACTAGCGGGGAGACCCAGTACTTC.

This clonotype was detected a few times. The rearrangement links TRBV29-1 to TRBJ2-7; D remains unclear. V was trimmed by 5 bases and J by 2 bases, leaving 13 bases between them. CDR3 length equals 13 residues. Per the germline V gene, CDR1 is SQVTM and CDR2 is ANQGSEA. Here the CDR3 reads CSVKRLGAYEQYF. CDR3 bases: TGCAGCGTTAAACGACTCGGAGCCTACGAGCAGTACTTC.

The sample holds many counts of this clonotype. Here the CDR3 DNA reads TGTGCCAGCAGGGAGGTCTCAGGGGGTTCACCCCTCCACTTT. Translation: CASREVSGGSPLHF. The V gene is TRBV6-1, the J gene TRBJ1-6; 7 bases are shared with TRBD1. Germline V gives CDR1 MNHNS, CDR2 SASEGT. The CDR3 is 14 residues long. V trimming: 6 bases; J trimming: 9 bases; junction bases outside the gene matches: 8.

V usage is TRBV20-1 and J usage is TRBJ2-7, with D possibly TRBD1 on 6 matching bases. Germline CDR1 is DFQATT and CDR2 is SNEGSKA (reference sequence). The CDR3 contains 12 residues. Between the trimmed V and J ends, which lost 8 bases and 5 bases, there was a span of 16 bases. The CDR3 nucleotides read TGCAGTTCACTGGGGGCCAGCCACGAGCAGTACTTC. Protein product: CSSLGASHEQYF.

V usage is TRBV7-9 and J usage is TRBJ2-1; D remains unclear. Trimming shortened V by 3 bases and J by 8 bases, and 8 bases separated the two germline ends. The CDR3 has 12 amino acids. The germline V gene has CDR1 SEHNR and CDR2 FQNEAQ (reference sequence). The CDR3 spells CASSLAWDEQFF. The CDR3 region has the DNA TGTGCCAGCAGCTTGGCCTGGGATGAGCAGTTCTTC.

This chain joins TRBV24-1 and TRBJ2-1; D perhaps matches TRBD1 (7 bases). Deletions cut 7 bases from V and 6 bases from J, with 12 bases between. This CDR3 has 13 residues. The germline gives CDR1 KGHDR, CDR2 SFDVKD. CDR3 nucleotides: TGTGCCACCAGACCGGAGGGGGCCAATGAGCAGTTCTTC. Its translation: CATRPEGANEQFF.

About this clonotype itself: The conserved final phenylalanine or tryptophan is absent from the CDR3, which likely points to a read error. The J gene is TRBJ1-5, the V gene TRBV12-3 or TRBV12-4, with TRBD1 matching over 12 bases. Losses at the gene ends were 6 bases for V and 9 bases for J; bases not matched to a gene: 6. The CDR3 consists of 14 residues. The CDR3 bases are TGTGCCAGCAGCTGGGACAGGGGGCAGGGGCCCCAGCATATT. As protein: CASSWDRGQGPQHI.

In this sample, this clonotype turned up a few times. DNA of the CDR3: TGTGCCAGCGATACTAGCGGGAGCTACAATGAGCAGTTCTTC. This gives the protein CASDTSGSYNEQFF. The chain carries TRBV2 and TRBJ2-1; 11 bases agree with TRBD2. The germline V gene has CDR1 SNHLY and CDR2 FYNNEI. The junction had 3 bases not matched to a gene; V was cut back by 8 bases and J by 3 bases. This CDR3 region has 14 residues.

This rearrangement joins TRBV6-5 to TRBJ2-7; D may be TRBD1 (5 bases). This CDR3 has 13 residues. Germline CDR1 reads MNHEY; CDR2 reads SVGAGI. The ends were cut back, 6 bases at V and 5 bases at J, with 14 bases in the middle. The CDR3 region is CASSQENRHEQYF. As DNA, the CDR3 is TGTGCCAGCAGCCAAGAGAACAGGCACGAGCAGTACTTC.